A selection of T cell receptor beta chains follows, all from one sample in a study of cytomegalovirus exposure and HLA in healthy donors. Measured with immunoSEQ multiplex PCR; TCRdb has only the in-frame clones, and not every one. The sample gives around 63,000 clones, approximately 80% of which show up once; approximately 3% is in the top ten. Sequencing input: PBMCs. These receptors came from a woman aged 30 to 39 in good health and CMV-seronegative. Both conserved end residues are part of each CDR3. The order of the fields is V gene, D gene, J gene, clone size, CDR3 protein, CDR3 DNA. The D gene is left open where the match is weak. Only some rows state a clone size, as once, few, many or a class for expanded clones.

TRBV7-9	TRBD2	TRBJ2-3	.	CASSQRGLAGGRDTQYF	TGTGCCAGCAGCCAAAGAGGACTAGCGGGAGGGCGAGATACGCAGTATTTT
TRBV6-1	TRBD1	TRBJ1-4	.	CASSGGQGYNEKLFF	TGTGCCAGCAGTGGCGGACAGGGTTATAATGAAAAACTGTTTTTT
TRBV2	.	TRBJ2-1	few	CASSERHLSSYNEQFF	TGTGCCAGCAGTGAAAGACACCTTAGCTCCTACAATGAGCAGTTCTTC
TRBV19	.	TRBJ2-5	.	CASSIDPPGGETQYF	TGTGCCAGTAGTATAGATCCCCCAGGGGGGGAGACCCAGTACTTC
TRBV30	.	TRBJ1-4	.	CACPGVNEKLFF	TGTGCCTGCCCGGGGGTTAATGAAAAACTGTTTTTT
TRBV10-2	.	TRBJ2-1	.	CASNDNYNEQFF	TGCGCCAGCAATGACAACTACAATGAGCAGTTCTTC
TRBV9	TRBD2	TRBJ2-1	once	CASSVGESSGSFGNEQFF	TGTGCCAGCAGCGTAGGGGAGTCTAGCGGGAGTTTTGGGAATGAGCAGTTCTTC
TRBV14	.	TRBJ1-2	.	CASSAKGAGPYYGYTF	TGTGCCAGCAGCGCTAAAGGCGCAGGCCCCTACTATGGCTACACCTTC
TRBV18	TRBD1	TRBJ1-2	.	CASSPRTGVANYGYTF	TGTGCCAGCTCCCCTAGGACAGGGGTCGCTAACTATGGCTACACCTTC
TRBV30	.	TRBJ1-1	.	CAWSDEPGTEAFF	TGTGCCTGGAGTGACGAGCCGGGCACTGAAGCTTTCTTT
TRBV6-5	TRBD1	TRBJ1-2	.	CASSLGQGNYGYTF	TGTGCCAGCAGCCTTGGACAGGGAAACTATGGCTACACCTTC
TRBV7-2	TRBD1	TRBJ1-1	.	CASSPRAGGLNTEAFF	TGTGCCAGCAGCCCAAGGGCAGGGGGGTTGAACACTGAAGCTTTCTTT
TRBV2	.	TRBJ2-5	.	CASSDRLFGETQYF	TGTGCCAGCAGCGACAGGTTATTCGGGGAGACCCAGTACTTC
TRBV6-1	TRBD1	TRBJ2-2	.	CASNDRQGVNTGELFF	TGTGCCAGCAATGACCGACAGGGGGTTAACACCGGGGAGCTGTTTTTT
TRBV5-1	.	TRBJ1-5	.	CASSLGAGPLSNQPQHF	TGCGCCAGCAGCTTGGGGGCGGGACCACTTAGCAATCAGCCCCAGCATTTT
TRBV7-2	.	TRBJ1-2	.	CASSLARGLNDGYTF	TGTGCCAGCAGCTTAGCTAGGGGGTTGAATGATGGCTACACCTTC
TRBV6-6	TRBD1	TRBJ1-2	.	CASSSLSTGGNYGYTF	TGTGCCAGCAGTTCCCTTTCCACAGGGGGTAACTATGGCTACACCTTC
TRBV15	.	TRBJ1-5	.	CATSREGGYNQPQHF	TGTGCCACCAGCAGAGAAGGGGGTTACAATCAGCCCCAGCATTTT
TRBV2	.	TRBJ1-1	.	CASGGGTEAFF	TGTGCCAGCGGGGGAGGCACTGAAGCTTTCTTT
TRBV10-3	.	TRBJ2-1	.	CAISERTAPGGEQFF	TGTGCCATCAGCGAAAGGACAGCCCCAGGAGGTGAGCAGTTCTTC
TRBV27	TRBD2	TRBJ2-3	.	CASSTPGAGAGDTQYF	TGTGCCAGCAGTACTCCTGGGGCGGGAGCGGGGGATACGCAGTATTTT
TRBV7-9	TRBD1	TRBJ1-2	.	CASSPGQGPGGGGYTF	TGTGCCAGCAGCCCAGGACAGGGTCCGGGAGGTGGTGGCTACACCTTC
TRBV7-2	TRBD1	TRBJ1-1	.	CASRRDRDTEAFF	TGTGCCAGCAGACGGGACAGGGACACTGAAGCTTTCTTT
TRBV19	.	TRBJ1-3	.	CASSMGPTGWLGNTIYF	TGTGCCAGTAGTATGGGTCCGACAGGATGGCTCGGAAACACCATATATTTT
TRBV6-1	.	TRBJ1-1	.	CASSALGGFDEAFF	TGTGCCAGCAGTGCCCTGGGAGGTTTCGATGAAGCTTTCTTT
TRBV7-8	.	TRBJ2-2	.	CASSLLQVTNTGELFF	TGTGCCAGCAGCTTACTGCAGGTTACGAACACCGGGGAGCTGTTTTTT
TRBV6-1	TRBD1	TRBJ2-1	.	CASSATGSPLNEQFF	TGTGCCAGCAGTGCGACAGGGTCCCCCTTGAATGAGCAGTTCTTC
TRBV28	TRBD1	TRBJ1-3	.	CASSPPLTGGVGRNTIYF	TGTGCCAGCAGTCCTCCATTGACAGGGGGCGTAGGAAGAAACACCATATATTTT
TRBV4-1	.	TRBJ1-4	.	CASSQEASSPTNEKLFF	TGCGCCAGCAGCCAAGAAGCCAGTAGCCCAACTAATGAAAAACTGTTTTTT
TRBV4-2	.	TRBJ2-6	.	CASSQDWNRLTSGANVLTF	TGTGCCAGCAGCCAAGATTGGAACCGACTGACGTCTGGGGCCAACGTCCTGACTTTC
TRBV2	TRBD1	TRBJ2-5	few	CASRGTGVYQETQYF	TGTGCCAGCAGGGGGACAGGGGTCTACCAAGAGACCCAGTACTTC
TRBV2	.	TRBJ1-6	few	CASSEEGGIYNSPLHF	TGTGCCAGCAGCGAGGAAGGGGGTATCTATAATTCACCCCTCCACTTT
TRBV2	.	TRBJ1-5	once	CASSTLGGNQPQHF	TGTGCCAGCAGTACCTTGGGCGGCAATCAGCCCCAGCATTTT
TRBV18	.	TRBJ1-2	.	CASSSNQPRQGGYTF	TGTGCCAGCTCATCCAACCAACCTCGGCAGGGAGGCTACACCTTC
TRBV7-8	.	TRBJ1-1	.	CASSSQGDTEAFF	TGTGCCAGCAGCTCCCAAGGGGACACTGAAGCTTTCTTT
TRBV5-4	.	TRBJ2-7	.	CASSQLPSGEQYF	TGTGCCAGCAGCCAACTACCTTCTGGTGAGCAGTACTTC
TRBV2	.	TRBJ1-3	few	CASSYSSSGNTIYF	TGTGCCAGCAGTTACAGTAGCTCTGGAAACACCATATATTTT
TRBV9	.	TRBJ2-1	.	CASSEGGGVHNEQFF	TGTGCCAGCAGCGAGGGGGGAGGGGTACACAATGAGCAGTTCTTC
TRBV5-6	TRBD2	TRBJ2-3	.	CASSLELALSTDTQYF	TGCGCCAGCAGCTTAGAACTAGCGCTTAGCACAGATACGCAGTATTTT
TRBV2	.	TRBJ2-1	.	CASSVDSSYNEQFF	TGTGCCAGCAGTGTGGACAGCTCCTACAATGAGCAGTTCTTC